This T cell receptor beta chain is drawn from a study of brain T cells in children with intractable seizures. Study-level points and caveats: Only CDR3 sequence similarity suggested viral specificity, without known HCMV serostatus.

Assay: immunoSEQ multiplex PCR; the TCRdb copy retains only in-frame clones and omits some. The table lists around 38,000 clones, 75% to 95% of them singletons. Only cases whose brain tissue showed the highest T cell transcript signatures were sequenced. At least one anti-epileptic drug was given before surgery. Notes on this clone: Its specificity is unknown.

Germline V gene sequence: CDR1 MNHEY, CDR2 SVGAGI. Trimming took 5 bases from V and 4 from J, leaving 8 bases between them. The CDR3 is 12 amino acids. The chain has TRBV6-5 and TRBJ1-2; D remains unclear. This TCR derives from a girl aged 2-15 years with tuberous sclerosis and intractable seizures. The source was peripheral blood, collected at surgery. CDR3: CASSTGPYGYTF. The CDR3 DNA sequence: TGTGCCAGCAGTACGGGCCCCTATGGCTACACCTTC.